This TCR beta chain was documented in a study of blood T cell repertoires in COVID-19. V lost 0 bases and J 3 bases, leaving 11 bases between the germline ends. Germline CDR1 and CDR2: LGHNA and YSLEER. The CDR3 is made up of 15 amino acids. Profiling relied on immunoSEQ multiplex PCR, and the TCRdb table lists in-frame clones only, not all of them. The sample has 380,000 or so clones; about 87% are singletons. The source is a young man who had recovered from COVID-19. Sequenced: PBMCs or T cells enriched from blood (not recorded which). This rearrangement joins TRBV4-3 to TRBJ1-1; a possible D gene is TRBD1 (5 bases). CDR3 nucleotide sequence: TGCGCCAGCAGCCAAGAAGGAGGGACGGACACTGAAGCTTTCTTT. It yields the protein CASSQEGGTDTEAFF.